This T cell receptor beta chain was sequenced during a study of T cell responses to AZD1222 COVID-19 vaccine. The germline V and J ends were trimmed by 6 bases and 1 base, with 9 bases remaining between them. This CDR3 comprises 13 residues. Per the germline V gene, CDR1 is MNHEY and CDR2 is SVGAGI. Using immunoSEQ multiplex PCR, the repertoire was profiled, and TCRdb retains in-frame clones only, with some absent. The sample lists 90,000 to 150,000 clones; about 88% were seen once. Of note for this clone: Its antigen is currently unknown.

Study findings and constraints: CD4 TCRs covered the whole spike, strongest at regions 160-218 and 743-854. Regions left unmutated in variants are reportedly the target of nearly half of spike-specific TCRs.

This chain joins TRBV6-5 and TRBJ1-1; D gene uncertain. The source is an adult who received the AZD1222 COVID-19 vaccine. The sequencing used peripheral blood, collected 28 days after the second AZD1222 dose. The CDR3 loop reads CASSPTSNTEAFF. The CDR3 DNA reads TGTGCCAGCAGCCCGACATCGAACACTGAAGCTTTCTTT.